These T cell receptor beta chains were read from a single sample in a study of blood T cell repertoires in COVID-19. Libraries were prepared by immunoSEQ multiplex PCR; TCRdb keeps only in-frame clonotypes and omits some of them. The sample holds some 250,000 clones, over 85% seen once. The sequencing input was PBMCs or T cells enriched from blood (not recorded which). The receptors come from a woman between 25 and 40 years old with acute COVID-19. The conserved cysteine and the conserved F or W are not part of the CDR3 here. Each record gives: clone size, V gene, D gene, J gene, CDR3 protein. A D gene is named only where the DNA matches it firmly. The listing skips clone size in some rows; elsewhere it reads once, few, many or a size class.

NA	TRBV12-3/TRBV12-4	TRBD2	TRBJ2-7	ASSPGTSGTY
NA	TRBV6-5	TRBD1	TRBJ1-1	ASTQGTAEAF
NA	TRBV5-1	TRBD1	TRBJ2-1	ASSGRDRGHNEQF
NA	TRBV11-2	TRBD1	TRBJ1-4	ASSPRTGGGSTNEKLF
NA	TRBV28	TRBD2	TRBJ2-1	ASTNIAGGTYEQF
NA	TRBV6-5	TRBD1	TRBJ2-6	ASSLTGSGANVLT
NA	TRBV4-1	NA	TRBJ2-3	ASSRLVGRDADTQY
NA	TRBV2	NA	TRBJ1-2	ASMRNNYGYT
few	TRBV11-3	TRBD1	TRBJ2-1	ASSLGQGVRNEQF
once	TRBV30	TRBD1	TRBJ2-2	ACMTGIGTGELF
NA	TRBV5-1	NA	TRBJ1-3	ASSRPPDGKRVEARGEHTIY
NA	TRBV7-8	NA	TRBJ2-3	ASSLGINRVSSTDTQY
once	TRBV27	NA	TRBJ1-1	ASSLGGNEAF
NA	TRBV3-1/TRBV3-2	NA	TRBJ2-7	ASSQVGSSYEQY
NA	TRBV3-1/TRBV3-2	TRBD2	TRBJ2-7	ASSQDLVAGGYEQY
NA	TRBV18	TRBD1	TRBJ2-7	ASSPLDREEQY
NA	TRBV5-1	NA	TRBJ1-3	ASRHTGSPGNTIY
NA	TRBV3-1/TRBV3-2	NA	TRBJ1-2	ASSQDRNPGYGYT
NA	TRBV14	NA	TRBJ1-1	ASSQFRNTEAF
NA	TRBV6-5	NA	TRBJ1-2	ASRPRSSNYGYT
NA	TRBV3-1/TRBV3-2	TRBD1	TRBJ1-2	ASSQGQGEHYGYT
NA	TRBV6-2/TRBV6-3	TRBD2	TRBJ2-7	ASSRRLAGALFYEQY
NA	TRBV4-3	TRBD2	TRBJ2-7	ASSQYSGGSYEQY
NA	TRBV11-2	TRBD1	TRBJ2-7	ASSPGQGRVYEQY
NA	TRBV5-1	NA	TRBJ2-7	ASSWRGGDEQY
NA	TRBV18	TRBD1	TRBJ2-7	ASSARDSGNEQY
NA	TRBV18	TRBD1	TRBJ1-4	ASSGGQGNEKLF
NA	TRBV5-5	TRBD1	TRBJ1-1	ASSLWGQGSTEAF
NA	TRBV25-1	TRBD1	TRBJ2-7	ASSEGQGAVYEQY
NA	TRBV7-2	TRBD1	TRBJ2-2	ASSIGQGAGGELF
NA	TRBV20-1	NA	TRBJ2-3	SARVRDTQY
NA	TRBV7-8	TRBD2	TRBJ2-3	ASSLAGGPTDTQY
NA	TRBV4-1	TRBD2	TRBJ2-1	ASSQVAGGDYNEQF
NA	TRBV9	TRBD1	TRBJ1-2	ASSVEGQSRGYT
NA	TRBV28	TRBD1	TRBJ1-4	ASSFFGQARRIGDEKLF
NA	TRBV7-9	TRBD1	TRBJ1-2	ASSSGTGRGYT
NA	TRBV7-7	NA	TRBJ2-3	ASSLAQGQVPQY
NA	TRBV27	NA	TRBJ2-3	ASSFGVTDTQY